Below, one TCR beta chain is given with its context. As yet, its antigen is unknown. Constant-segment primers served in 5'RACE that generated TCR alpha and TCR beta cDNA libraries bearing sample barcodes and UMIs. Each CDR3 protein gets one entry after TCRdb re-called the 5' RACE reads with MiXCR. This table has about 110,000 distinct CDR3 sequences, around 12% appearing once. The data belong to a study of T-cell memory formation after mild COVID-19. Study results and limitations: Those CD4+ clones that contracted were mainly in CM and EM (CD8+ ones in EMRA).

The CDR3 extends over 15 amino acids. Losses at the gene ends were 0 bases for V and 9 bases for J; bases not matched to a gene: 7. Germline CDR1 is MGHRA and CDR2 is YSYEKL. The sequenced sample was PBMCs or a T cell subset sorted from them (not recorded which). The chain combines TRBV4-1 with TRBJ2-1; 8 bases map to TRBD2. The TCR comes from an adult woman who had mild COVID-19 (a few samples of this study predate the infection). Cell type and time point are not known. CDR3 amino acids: CASSQEGLREGEQFF. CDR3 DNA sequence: TGCGCCAGCAGCCAAGAAGGACTCCGGGAGGGTGAGCAGTTCTTC.